Following are 28 T cell receptor beta chains from one sample sequenced in a study of cytomegalovirus exposure and HLA in healthy donors. Here immunoSEQ multiplex PCR was the method, and the copy in TCRdb shows in-frame clones only, minus some. The data contain 50,000 to 65,000 clones, less than 96% of them singletons. The sample was PBMCs. These receptors were collected from a woman under 30 in good health and CMV-seronegative.

The genes are TRBV7-6 and TRBJ1-2, with 7 bases matching TRBD1. Per the germline V gene, CDR1 is SGHVS and CDR2 is FNYEAQ. V was clipped by 5 bases and J by 8 bases; unmatched bases: 14. The CDR3 totals 15 residues. CDR3 sequence (DNA): TGTGCCAGCAGCCGACAGGGATTTCCCTCTATGGGCTACACCTTC. Protein sequence: CASSRQGFPSMGYTF.

This clone came up once. The chain uses TRBV5-1 and TRBJ1-3; D might be TRBD1 (6 bases). The CDR3 length is 14 residues. Germline V gene sequence: CDR1 SGHRS, CDR2 YFSETQ. V was shortened by 4 bases and J by 2 bases, with 10 bases between the two germline ends. In nucleotides, the CDR3 is TGCGCCAGCAGCCCCAGGGGAGCTGGAAACACCATATATTTT. Protein sequence: CASSPRGAGNTIYF.

The chain recombines TRBV9 with TRBJ1-3; D is unclear. The V and J ends lost 2 bases and 0 bases respectively, with 6 bases between them. The length of the CDR3 is 14 residues. The germline V gene has CDR1 SGDLS and CDR2 YYNGEE. The CDR3, as DNA: TGTGCCAGCAGCGTTGGTAGCTCTGGAAACACCATATATTTT. Its translation is CASSVGSSGNTIYF. The full variable domain, in which reference TRBV9 and TRBJ1-3 provide the parts outside the CDR3, is DSGVTQTPKHLITATGQRVTLRCSPRSGDLSVYWYQQSLDQGLQFLIQYYNGEERAKGNILERFSAQQFPDLHSELNLSSLELGDSALYFCASSVGSSGNTIYFGEGSWLTVV.

This clone has only one observation. CDR3 loop: CASSPGTGNTEAFF. DNA of the CDR3: TGCGCCAGCAGCCCCGGGACAGGGAACACTGAAGCTTTCTTT. The chain uses TRBV5-1 and TRBJ1-1; TRBD1 matches at 8 bases. Germline V gives CDR1 SGHRS, CDR2 YFSETQ. There are 14 residues in the CDR3. Trimming cost V 4 bases and J 1 base; bases outside gene matches: 3.

This chain connects TRBV5-8 to TRBJ1-5; D might be TRBD1 (6 bases). Per germline, CDR1 SGHTS and CDR2 YDEGEE. V gave up 4 bases and J gave up 6 bases, with 17 bases separating them. This CDR3 region has 15 residues. In nucleotides, the CDR3 is TGTGCCAGCAGCGACGGGGGGGCTGTTAGTCAGCCCCAGCATTTT. It encodes CASSDGGAVSQPQHF.

CDR3 in DNA: TGTGCCACAGCAGTCGGGAGCGGGACTAGCGGCCCCGTGGGTCATGAGCAGTTCTTC. Translation gives CATAVGSGTSGPVGHEQFF. The V and J genes are TRBV2 and TRBJ2-1; 11 bases match TRBD2. CDR3 size: 19 residues. V lost 10 bases to trimming and J lost 8 bases; unmatched junction nucleotides: 25. The germline gives CDR1 SNHLY, CDR2 FYNNEI.

The V call is TRBV6-5, the J call TRBJ2-3, with 8 bases aligning to TRBD2. J gave up 2 bases and V 6 bases, and 7 bases lay outside the gene matches. This CDR3 region has 15 residues. Germline V gene data show CDR1 as MNHEY and CDR2 as SVGAGI. The CDR3 protein is CASRRGGPVTDTQYF. CDR3 sequence (DNA): TGTGCCAGCAGACGCGGGGGGCCGGTCACAGATACGCAGTATTTT.

The chain couples TRBV6-1 to TRBJ2-7; maybe TRBD2 (5 bases). Trimming cost V 6 bases and J 0 bases, with 9 bases left between them. The length of the CDR3 is 13 residues. Germline V gives CDR1 MNHNS, CDR2 SASEGT. The chain's CDR3 is CASSATSSYEQYF. CDR3 nucleotide sequence: TGTGCCAGCAGCGCCACTAGCTCCTACGAGCAGTACTTC.

The V and J genes are TRBV7-3 and TRBJ2-5; TRBD2 aligns across 8 bases. The trim removed 2 bases at V and 2 bases at J, leaving 10 bases unmatched. The CDR3 extends over 17 amino acids. Germline V gives CDR1 SGHTA, CDR2 FQGTGA. The CDR3 coding sequence is TGTGCCAGCAGCTTAGGTTCGGGAGGGCCGGGGCAAGAGACCCAGTACTTC. Residues: CASSLGSGGPGQETQYF.

The chain couples TRBV6-1 to TRBJ1-2; TRBD1 aligns across 11 bases. Germline assignment: CDR1 MNHNS and CDR2 SASEGT. Unmatched junction bases numbered 8, after V lost 2 bases and J lost 6 bases. There are 16 residues in the CDR3. Here the CDR3 reads CASSERPGTGGDGYTF. The CDR3, as DNA: TGTGCCAGCAGTGAACGGCCCGGGACAGGGGGAGATGGCTACACCTTC.

In regard to this clone: One junction end does not reproduce the germline sequence, and a read error may be involved. CDR3 loop: CGSSFFPAPGTGVSNGELFF. CDR3 bases: TGTGGCAGCAGCTTTTTCCCGGCCCCCGGGACAGGGGTCTCGAACGGGGAGCTGTTTTTT. V usage is TRBV7-6 and J usage is TRBJ2-2; 10 bases are shared with TRBD1. The CDR3 extends over 20 amino acids. CDR1 and CDR2 (germline): SGHVS, FNYEAQ.

This rearrangement joins TRBV7-8 to TRBJ2-7, with TRBD1 identical over 8 bases. With V trimmed by 5 bases and J by 2 bases, 5 bases remained unmatched. The CDR3 runs 14 residues. Germline CDR1 reads SGHVS; CDR2 reads FQNEAQ. The CDR3 sequence: CASSQRQGPYEQYF. The CDR3 DNA reads as TGTGCCAGCAGCCAAAGACAGGGGCCCTACGAGCAGTACTTC.

The V and J genes are TRBV6-5 and TRBJ2-3, with TRBD2 as a possible D gene (5 bases). The germline V gene encodes CDR1 MNHEY and CDR2 SVGAGI. V lost 11 bases, J lost 0 bases, and 12 bases lay in between. The CDR3 spans 13 residues. The CDR3 here is CACRRGSTDTQYF. The CDR3 nucleotides are TGTGCCTGTAGACGGGGAAGCACAGATACGCAGTATTTT.

The chain links TRBV9 to TRBJ2-7; D is possibly TRBD2 (7 bases). The CDR3 is made up of 12 amino acids. The V gene's germline CDR1 is SGDLS and CDR2 YYNGEE. Trimming cost V 8 bases and J 7 bases, with 16 bases left between them. The CDR3 loop is CARGGGGQEQYF. The CDR3 DNA sequence: TGTGCCAGAGGCGGGGGCGGGCAAGAGCAGTACTTC.

The chain uses TRBV11-2 and TRBJ1-4; D possibly corresponds to TRBD1 (5 bases). Trimming left V 5 bases short and J 11 bases short, with 15 bases between. Germline assignment: CDR1 SGHAT and CDR2 FQNNGV. The CDR3 is 13 residues long. In DNA, the CDR3 is TGTGCCAGCAGCCCGCTCCGGGGGAGCAAACTGTTTTTT. Translated: CASSPLRGSKLFF.

This CDR3 reads CASSTGTSVDTQYF. CDR3 in DNA: TGTGCCAGCAGCACCGGGACTAGCGTAGATACGCAGTATTTT. The chain joins TRBV5-4 to TRBJ2-3; 10 nucleotides line up with TRBD2. Germline assignment: CDR1 SGHNT and CDR2 YYREEE (reference sequence). The CDR3 length is 14 residues. Trimming took 4 bases from V and 5 from J; bases not matched to a gene: 4.

V usage is TRBV2 and J usage is TRBJ2-7; 8 bases are shared with TRBD1. The germline V gene has CDR1 SNHLY and CDR2 FYNNEI. V was clipped by 6 bases and J by 6 bases; unmatched bases: 22. The CDR3 consists of 18 residues. The CDR3 here is CASSPRGPRTERSPEQYF. CDR3 DNA: TGTGCCAGCAGCCCCAGGGGGCCTCGGACTGAGAGGAGTCCCGAGCAGTACTTC.

This clone has just one count. The gene calls are TRBV2 and TRBJ2-7; D is perhaps TRBD1 (5 bases). This CDR3 spans 14 amino acids. V was cut by 8 bases and J by 1 base, with 15 bases left in between. Germline V CDR1 and CDR2: SNHLY, FYNNEI. DNA for the CDR3: TGTGCCAGCGCCCTGACAGACCTTTCCTACGAGCAGTACTTC. Translated: CASALTDLSYEQYF.

This sequence joins TRBV7-3 and TRBJ2-3; 14 bases are a match to TRBD2. CDR3 length: 15 residues. Germline-derived CDR1 and CDR2 are SGHTA and FQGTGA. Losses at the gene ends were 5 bases for V and 7 bases for J; bases not matched to a gene: 5. CDR3 sequence (DNA): TGTGCCAGCAGCCCCGGACTAGCGGGAGGAAATACGCAGTATTTT. This translates into CASSPGLAGGNTQYF.

This rearrangement joins TRBV7-2 to TRBJ1-5; D is unresolved. Germline assignment: CDR1 SGHTA and CDR2 FQGNSA. Trimming stripped 5 bases from V and 1 base from J, with 6 bases between. The CDR3 is made up of 13 amino acids. The CDR3 bases are TGTGCCAGCAGCCCCAGAAGCAATCAGCCCCAGCATTTT. This codes for CASSPRSNQPQHF.

The V call is TRBV30, the J call TRBJ2-5; D not resolved. In germline, CDR1 is GTSNPN, CDR2 SVGIG (reference sequence). The CDR3 covers 12 residues. Trimming pared 5 bases from V and 7 bases from J, leaving 14 bases between. CDR3 coding DNA: TGTGCCTGGGGGCAGGCAGAAGCGACCCAGTACTTC. It is translated as CAWGQAEATQYF.

The chain carries TRBV28 and TRBJ1-2; D is perhaps TRBD1 (6 bases). The V end was cut by 8 bases, the J end by 4 bases, with 14 bases between. The length of the CDR3 is 13 residues. Germline V gives CDR1 MDHEN, CDR2 SYDVKM. The CDR3 protein is CASGRQASYGYTF. CDR3 in DNA: TGTGCCAGCGGCCGACAGGCCAGCTATGGCTACACCTTC.

The chain combines TRBV5-6 with TRBJ2-2; a possible D gene is TRBD2 (5 bases). Germline CDR1 SGHDT, CDR2 YYEEEE. V lost 3 bases and J 7 bases, leaving 7 bases between the germline ends. The CDR3 sequence is 12 residues long. The CDR3 region has the DNA TGTGCCAGCAGCTCCGCGGGCGGGGAGCTGTTTTTT. This gives the protein CASSSAGGELFF.

The rearrangement links TRBV5-1 to TRBJ1-1; D unclear. Germline V lookup: CDR1 SGHRS, CDR2 YFSETQ. Trimming removed 0 bases at V and 0 bases at J, with 6 bases between. This CDR3 has 14 amino acids. The chain's CDR3 is CASSLGGVNTEAFF. CDR3 sequence (DNA): TGCGCCAGCAGCTTGGGGGGAGTGAACACTGAAGCTTTCTTT.

The chain combines TRBV10-3 with TRBJ1-1; D is possibly TRBD1 (5 bases). The CDR3 consists of 12 residues. Between the trimmed V and J ends, which lost 6 bases and 8 bases, there was a span of 13 bases. Germline V gives CDR1 ENHRY, CDR2 SYGVKD. The CDR3 bases are TGTGCCATCAGCCAAGGGCGGGGGGAAGCTTTCTTT. Translated: CAISQGRGEAFF.

The CDR3 DNA follows: TGTGCCAGCAGCCCCCGGGCAGGGAGCACAGATACGCAGTATTTT. It specifies CASSPRAGSTDTQYF. This chain uses TRBV7-9 with TRBJ2-3; D is possibly TRBD1 (5 bases). This CDR3 spans 15 amino acids. The V and J ends lost 5 bases and 0 bases respectively, with 12 bases between them. CDR1 and CDR2 (germline): SEHNR, FQNEAQ (reference sequence).

This chain connects TRBV4-3 to TRBJ2-7; 7 bases fit TRBD1. J gave up 2 bases and V 1 base, and 5 bases lay outside the gene matches. Per the germline V gene, CDR1 is LGHNA and CDR2 is YSLEER. The CDR3 has 15 residues. CDR3: CASSQGRQGPYEQYF. The DNA of the CDR3 is TGCGCCAGCAGCCAAGGGAGACAGGGTCCCTACGAGCAGTACTTC.

The V gene is TRBV29-1, the J gene TRBJ1-2; weak D call: TRBD1 (6 bases). The V gene lost 3 bases and the J gene lost 4 bases, with 12 bases spanning the gap. Germline CDR1 SQVTM, CDR2 ANQGSEA. The CDR3 spans 13 residues. The CDR3 region has the DNA TGCAGCGTTGAGGTAGGGGGTGGCTATGGCTACACCTTC. It codes for CSVEVGGGYGYTF. The variable domain in full, with the rest retrieved from reference TRBV29-1 and TRBJ1-2, is SAVISQKPSRDICQRGTSLTIQCQVDSQVTMMFWYRQQPGQSLTLIATANQGSEATYESGFVIDKFPISRPNLTFSTLTVSNMSPEDSSIYLCSVEVGGGYGYTFGSGTRLTVV.